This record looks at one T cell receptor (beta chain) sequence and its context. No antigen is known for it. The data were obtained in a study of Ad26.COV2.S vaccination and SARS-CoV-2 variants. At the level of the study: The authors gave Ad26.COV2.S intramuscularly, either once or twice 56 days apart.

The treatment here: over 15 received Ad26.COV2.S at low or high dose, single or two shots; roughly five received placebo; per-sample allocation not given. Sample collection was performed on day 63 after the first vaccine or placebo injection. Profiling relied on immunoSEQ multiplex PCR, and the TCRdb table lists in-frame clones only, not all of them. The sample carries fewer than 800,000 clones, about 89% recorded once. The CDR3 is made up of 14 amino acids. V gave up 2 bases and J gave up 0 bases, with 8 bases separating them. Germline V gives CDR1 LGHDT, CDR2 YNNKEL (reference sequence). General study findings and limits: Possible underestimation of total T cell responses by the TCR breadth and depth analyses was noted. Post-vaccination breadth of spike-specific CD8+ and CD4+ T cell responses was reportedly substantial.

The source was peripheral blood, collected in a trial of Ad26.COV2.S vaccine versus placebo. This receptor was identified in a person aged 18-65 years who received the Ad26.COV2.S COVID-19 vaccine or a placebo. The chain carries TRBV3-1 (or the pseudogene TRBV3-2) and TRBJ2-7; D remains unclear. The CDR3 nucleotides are TGTGCCAGCAGCCAAAAAGGAAGCTCCTACGAGCAGTACTTC. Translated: CASSQKGSSYEQYF.